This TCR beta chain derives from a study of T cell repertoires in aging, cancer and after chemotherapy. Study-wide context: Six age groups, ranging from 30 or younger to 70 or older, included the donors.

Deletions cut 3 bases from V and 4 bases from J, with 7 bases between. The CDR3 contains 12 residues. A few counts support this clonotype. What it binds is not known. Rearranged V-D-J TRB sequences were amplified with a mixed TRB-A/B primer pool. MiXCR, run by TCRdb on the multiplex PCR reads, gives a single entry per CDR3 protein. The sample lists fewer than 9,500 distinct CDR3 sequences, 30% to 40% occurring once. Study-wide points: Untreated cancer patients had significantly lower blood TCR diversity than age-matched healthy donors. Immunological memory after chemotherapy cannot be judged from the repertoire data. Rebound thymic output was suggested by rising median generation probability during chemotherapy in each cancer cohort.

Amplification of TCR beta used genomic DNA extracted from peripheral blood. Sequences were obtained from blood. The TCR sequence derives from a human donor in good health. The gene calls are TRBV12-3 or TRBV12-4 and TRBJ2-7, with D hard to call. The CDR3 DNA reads TGTGCCAGCAGTTTCACGATATACGAGCAGTACTTC. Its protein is CASSFTIYEQYF.